Listed here is a single TCR beta chain. The antigen remains unidentified. The sample comes from a study of blood T cells in healthy people across ages. The study's findings and limits: The percentage of naive T cells correlated strongly with TCR beta diversity. It was the long-lived donors that had more naive CD4+ cells and higher diversity than aged donors.

It was with a sample-barcoded 5' primer and a J-beta primer mix that a second PCR of about 6 to 12 cycles was run. TCRdb passed the 5' RACE reads through MiXCR, listing each CDR3 protein once. The sample lists around 800,000 distinct CDR3 sequences; roughly 60% were seen once. The individuals who served as donors were healthy Caucasians living in Russia, aged roughly 6 to 100. Per-sample PBMC isolation yielded at least 6 million cells. The sequence came from a man aged 25-40 years in good health. Source material: blood.

Here the CDR3 DNA reads TGTGCCAGTACCGGGACCCCCGGCAGTACGCAGTATTTT. The encoded protein is CASTGTPGSTQYF. The chain uses TRBV7-9 and TRBJ2-3; D tentatively fits TRBD1 or TRBD2 (5 bases each). CDR3 length equals 13 residues. Trimming took off 9 bases at V and 8 bases at J, with 18 bases between the two ends. Germline loops: CDR1 SEHNR, CDR2 FQNEAQ (reference sequence).